This T cell receptor (beta chain) is drawn from a study of blood T cell repertoires in COVID-19. The J segment lost 2 bases and the V segment lost 5 bases, leaving 4 bases of the junction unmatched. The CDR3 is 16 residues long. Germline CDR1 reads SGHAT; CDR2 reads FQNNGV. Libraries were prepared by immunoSEQ multiplex PCR; TCRdb keeps only in-frame clonotypes and omits some of them. Of more than 200,000 clones in the sample, more than 70% are singletons; the top ten hold 5% to 6.5%. What was sequenced was peripheral blood. The J gene is TRBJ2-5, the V gene TRBV11-2, with TRBD2 identical over 14 bases. This clonotype was sampled from a woman aged 30 to 39 with COVID-19, enrolled during active disease. The CDR3 coding sequence is TGTGCCAGCAGCCCGACTAGCGGGGGGGCACAAGAGACCCAGTACTTC. Translating gives CASSPTSGGAQETQYF.